The rows below give T cell receptor beta chains drawn from one sample of a study of shared clonotypes between healthy human individuals. Repertoires were generated with immunoSEQ multiplex PCR, while TCRdb's copy carries only in-frame clones and drops some. The sample lists some 2,000,000 clones, 90% to 95% occurring once. Sequenced material: naive CD4+ T cells sorted from blood. These receptors originate from a young man in good health. Both conserved end residues are part of each CDR3. The D gene is left open where the match is weak. Expanded clones get a size class; other rows say once, few or many, or leave the size out.

clone_size: -; d_call: TRBD2; j_call: TRBJ2-7; v_call: TRBV29-1; cdr3_aa: CSVDDSSGSYEQYF; cdr3_nt: TGCAGCGTTGACGATTCTAGCGGGAGTTACGAGCAGTACTTC
clone_size: -; d_call: -; j_call: TRBJ2-7; v_call: TRBV30; cdr3_aa: CAWARGGTSYEQYF; cdr3_nt: TGTGCCTGGGCTCGTGGGGGGACCTCCTACGAGCAGTACTTC
clone_size: -; d_call: -; j_call: TRBJ1-5; v_call: TRBV6-5; cdr3_aa: CAGSLLQGSNQPQHF; cdr3_nt: TGTGCCGGCAGTCTTCTTCAGGGGAGCAATCAGCCCCAGCATTTT
clone_size: -; d_call: -; j_call: TRBJ1-5; v_call: TRBV7-9; cdr3_aa: CASSLRSQGSNQPQHF; cdr3_nt: TGTGCCAGCAGCTTACGCTCCCAGGGTAGCAATCAGCCCCAGCATTTT
clone_size: -; d_call: -; j_call: TRBJ1-5; v_call: TRBV30; cdr3_aa: CASQGGGNQPQHF; cdr3_nt: TGTGCCTCCCAGGGCGGTGGCAATCAGCCCCAGCATTTT
clone_size: -; d_call: TRBD1; j_call: TRBJ1-4; v_call: TRBV7-9; cdr3_aa: CARPGTGGAEKLFF; cdr3_nt: TGTGCCAGACCCGGGACAGGGGGCGCCGAAAAACTGTTTTTT
clone_size: -; d_call: -; j_call: TRBJ2-7; v_call: TRBV7-2; cdr3_aa: CASNLYPIVYEQYF; cdr3_nt: TGTGCCAGCAACCTCTATCCTATCGTCTACGAGCAGTACTTC
clone_size: -; d_call: -; j_call: TRBJ2-3; v_call: TRBV7-2; cdr3_aa: CASRRRQGSTDTQYF; cdr3_nt: TGTGCCAGCCGTCGTCGGCAGGGAAGCACAGATACGCAGTATTTT
clone_size: -; d_call: -; j_call: TRBJ2-3; v_call: TRBV4-3; cdr3_aa: CASSQGTSTGTDTQYF; cdr3_nt: TGCGCCAGCAGCCAAGGTACTTCGACTGGCACAGATACGCAGTATTTT
clone_size: -; d_call: TRBD2; j_call: TRBJ2-7; v_call: TRBV18; cdr3_aa: CASSPGKASGVEQYF; cdr3_nt: TGTGCCAGCTCACCCGGGAAAGCTAGCGGGGTCGAGCAGTACTTC
clone_size: -; d_call: -; j_call: TRBJ1-5; v_call: TRBV18; cdr3_aa: CASSPTGGLNQPQHF; cdr3_nt: TGTGCCAGCTCACCAACCGGGGGACTCAATCAGCCCCAGCATTTT
clone_size: -; d_call: TRBD2; j_call: TRBJ2-5; v_call: TRBV9; cdr3_aa: CASSPGTSGVAETQYF; cdr3_nt: TGTGCCAGCAGCCCAGGGACTAGCGGGGTGGCAGAGACCCAGTACTTC
clone_size: -; d_call: -; j_call: TRBJ2-7; v_call: TRBV5-1; cdr3_aa: CASSLSTGGGEQYF; cdr3_nt: TGCGCCAGCAGCTTGTCCACGGGCGGCGGCGAGCAGTACTTC
clone_size: -; d_call: -; j_call: TRBJ2-3; v_call: TRBV10-2; cdr3_aa: CASGGGGRNTQYF; cdr3_nt: TGCGCCAGCGGAGGGGGGGGCCGAAATACGCAGTATTTT
clone_size: -; d_call: -; j_call: TRBJ2-5; v_call: TRBV10-3; cdr3_aa: CATRDRQDQETQYF; cdr3_nt: TGTGCCACCAGAGACAGACAGGACCAAGAGACCCAGTACTTC
clone_size: -; d_call: TRBD1; j_call: TRBJ1-1; v_call: TRBV6-5; cdr3_aa: CASSYPGQGAHTEAFF; cdr3_nt: TGTGCCAGCAGTTATCCGGGACAGGGGGCCCACACTGAAGCTTTCTTT
clone_size: -; d_call: TRBD1; j_call: TRBJ1-2; v_call: TRBV6-5; cdr3_aa: CASSPPDRAIYGYTF; cdr3_nt: TGTGCCAGCAGTCCGCCAGACAGGGCGATCTATGGCTACACCTTC
clone_size: few; d_call: -; j_call: TRBJ2-2; v_call: TRBV6-1; cdr3_aa: CASLGTAPLRELFF; cdr3_nt: TGTGCCAGCCTCGGGACGGCTCCATTAAGGGAGCTGTTTTTT
clone_size: -; d_call: TRBD1; j_call: TRBJ1-6; v_call: TRBV5-1; cdr3_aa: CASSPGQLNSPLHF; cdr3_nt: TGCGCCAGCAGCCCGGGACAGCTTAATTCACCCCTCCACTTT
clone_size: -; d_call: TRBD1; j_call: TRBJ2-1; v_call: TRBV2; cdr3_aa: CASKGQEGNEQFF; cdr3_nt: TGTGCCAGCAAGGGACAGGAAGGGAATGAGCAGTTCTTC
clone_size: -; d_call: -; j_call: TRBJ2-1; v_call: TRBV9; cdr3_aa: CASSEGGNYNEQFF; cdr3_nt: TGTGCCAGCAGCGAGGGGGGAAACTACAATGAGCAGTTCTTC
clone_size: -; d_call: TRBD1; j_call: TRBJ1-2; v_call: TRBV5-1; cdr3_aa: CASRLAGTGGDYGYTF; cdr3_nt: TGCGCCAGCAGACTGGCCGGGACAGGGGGCGACTATGGCTACACCTTC
clone_size: -; d_call: TRBD2; j_call: TRBJ2-1; v_call: TRBV10-1; cdr3_aa: CASRPLERESPNEQFF; cdr3_nt: TGCGCCAGCAGGCCCTTGGAGCGGGAGTCCCCCAATGAGCAGTTCTTC
clone_size: -; d_call: TRBD1; j_call: TRBJ2-7; v_call: TRBV5-6; cdr3_aa: CASRGTGQGPYEQYF; cdr3_nt: TGTGCCAGCAGGGGTACCGGACAGGGCCCCTACGAGCAGTACTTC
clone_size: many; d_call: TRBD1; j_call: TRBJ1-1; v_call: TRBV7-9; cdr3_aa: CASSFGQENTEAFF; cdr3_nt: TGTGCCAGCAGCTTTGGACAGGAGAACACTGAAGCTTTCTTT
clone_size: -; d_call: -; j_call: TRBJ1-2; v_call: TRBV27; cdr3_aa: CASSSAAHNGYTF; cdr3_nt: TGTGCCAGCAGTTCGGCAGCCCACAATGGCTACACCTTC
clone_size: -; d_call: -; j_call: TRBJ2-1; v_call: TRBV5-1; cdr3_aa: CASSLTSGSTSFYNEQFF; cdr3_nt: TGCGCCAGCAGCCTCACATCAGGGTCGACCTCGTTTTACAATGAGCAGTTCTTC
clone_size: -; d_call: -; j_call: TRBJ2-7; v_call: TRBV7-9; cdr3_aa: CASSRADGHEQYF; cdr3_nt: TGTGCCAGCAGCCGGGCGGATGGGCACGAGCAGTACTTC
clone_size: few; d_call: -; j_call: TRBJ1-3; v_call: TRBV30; cdr3_aa: CAWSGGVVGNTIYF; cdr3_nt: TGTGCCTGGAGCGGTGGCGTGGTAGGAAACACCATATATTTT
clone_size: few; d_call: -; j_call: TRBJ2-5; v_call: TRBV7-2; cdr3_aa: CASSPHVETQYF; cdr3_nt: TGTGCCAGCAGCCCTCATGTTGAGACCCAGTACTTC
clone_size: -; d_call: TRBD1; j_call: TRBJ1-2; v_call: TRBV5-1; cdr3_aa: CASSATGGSGYTF; cdr3_nt: TGCGCCAGCAGCGCCACAGGGGGCTCTGGCTACACCTTC
clone_size: -; d_call: -; j_call: TRBJ2-1; v_call: TRBV7-9; cdr3_aa: CASSTDSYNEQFF; cdr3_nt: TGTGCCAGCAGCACGGACAGTTACAATGAGCAGTTCTTC
clone_size: -; d_call: -; j_call: TRBJ2-7; v_call: TRBV9; cdr3_aa: CASSVSPQNYEQYF; cdr3_nt: TGTGCCAGCAGCGTAAGTCCACAGAACTACGAGCAGTACTTC
clone_size: -; d_call: TRBD1; j_call: TRBJ1-2; v_call: TRBV27; cdr3_aa: CASSLSGRGNGGYTF; cdr3_nt: TGTGCCAGCAGTTTATCGGGCAGGGGGAACGGGGGCTACACCTTC
clone_size: -; d_call: -; j_call: TRBJ1-2; v_call: TRBV6-5; cdr3_aa: CASSYTGGKGYTF; cdr3_nt: TGTGCCAGCAGTTACACGGGGGGGAAGGGCTACACCTTC
clone_size: -; d_call: TRBD1; j_call: TRBJ2-7; v_call: TRBV29-1; cdr3_aa: CSVDGVRAGGTYEQYF; cdr3_nt: TGCAGCGTTGACGGGGTCCGGGCAGGGGGTACCTACGAGCAGTACTTC
clone_size: -; d_call: -; j_call: TRBJ2-5; v_call: TRBV7-2; cdr3_aa: CASSQGTLPETQYF; cdr3_nt: TGTGCCAGCAGCCAAGGGACCCTTCCGGAGACCCAGTACTTC
clone_size: -; d_call: TRBD1; j_call: TRBJ2-4; v_call: TRBV7-9; cdr3_aa: CASSLARDREYAKNIQYF; cdr3_nt: TGTGCCAGCAGCTTAGCGCGGGACAGGGAGTACGCCAAAAACATTCAGTACTTC
clone_size: -; d_call: TRBD2; j_call: TRBJ2-5; v_call: TRBV7-9; cdr3_aa: CASSEDSGDETQYF; cdr3_nt: TGTGCCAGCAGTGAAGATAGCGGGGATGAGACCCAGTACTTC
clone_size: -; d_call: -; j_call: TRBJ1-6; v_call: TRBV10-3; cdr3_aa: CAISESWELPLHF; cdr3_nt: TGTGCCATCAGTGAGAGCTGGGAGCTACCCCTCCACTTT
clone_size: -; d_call: -; j_call: TRBJ2-5; v_call: TRBV6-1; cdr3_aa: CASSGLGRETQYF; cdr3_nt: TGTGCCAGCAGCGGCTTAGGCCGAGAGACCCAGTACTTC
clone_size: many; d_call: TRBD2; j_call: TRBJ2-7; v_call: TRBV27; cdr3_aa: CASRSLAGGSYEQYF; cdr3_nt: TGTGCCAGCAGAAGTCTAGCGGGAGGGTCCTACGAGCAGTACTTC
clone_size: -; d_call: -; j_call: TRBJ2-3; v_call: TRBV4-1; cdr3_aa: CASSQPGQYSLADTQYF; cdr3_nt: TGCGCCAGCAGCCAACCGGGACAATACTCACTCGCAGATACGCAGTATTTT
clone_size: -; d_call: -; j_call: TRBJ2-5; v_call: TRBV5-1; cdr3_aa: CASSLMGLETETQYF; cdr3_nt: TGCGCCAGCAGCTTGATGGGGCTGGAGACTGAGACCCAGTACTTC
clone_size: -; d_call: -; j_call: TRBJ1-2; v_call: TRBV6-1; cdr3_aa: CASSEAGAPYGYTF; cdr3_nt: TGTGCCAGCAGTGAAGCGGGAGCACCCTATGGCTACACCTTC
clone_size: -; d_call: TRBD1; j_call: TRBJ2-7; v_call: TRBV5-1; cdr3_aa: CASSLRTGGSAEQYF; cdr3_nt: TGCGCCAGCAGCCTAAGGACAGGGGGCAGCGCCGAGCAGTACTTC
clone_size: -; d_call: -; j_call: TRBJ1-6; v_call: TRBV6-5; cdr3_aa: CASHGVGSYNSPLHF; cdr3_nt: TGTGCCAGTCACGGGGTGGGCTCCTATAATTCACCCCTCCACTTT
clone_size: -; d_call: -; j_call: TRBJ1-2; v_call: TRBV28; cdr3_aa: CASSSPRSGGYGYTF; cdr3_nt: TGTGCCAGCAGTTCCCCTCGGTCCGGAGGCTATGGCTACACCTTC
clone_size: -; d_call: -; j_call: TRBJ2-1; v_call: TRBV5-1; cdr3_aa: CASSLETVTTYNEQFF; cdr3_nt: TGCGCCAGCAGCTTGGAAACAGTCACTACCTACAATGAGCAGTTCTTC
clone_size: -; d_call: -; j_call: TRBJ1-6; v_call: TRBV6-5; cdr3_aa: CASSRVTHGNSPLHF; cdr3_nt: TGTGCCAGCAGTCGAGTAACACATGGTAATTCACCCCTCCACTTT
clone_size: -; d_call: -; j_call: TRBJ1-2; v_call: TRBV9; cdr3_aa: CASSVAGQPTDGYTF; cdr3_nt: TGTGCCAGCAGCGTAGCAGGACAGCCAACGGACGGCTACACCTTC
clone_size: -; d_call: TRBD2; j_call: TRBJ2-3; v_call: TRBV10-3; cdr3_aa: CAIGPGTSGTLTDTQYF; cdr3_nt: TGTGCCATCGGCCCCGGGACTAGCGGAACCCTCACAGATACGCAGTATTTT
clone_size: -; d_call: TRBD1; j_call: TRBJ1-5; v_call: TRBV7-8; cdr3_aa: CASSPRTGWDQPQHF; cdr3_nt: TGTGCCAGCAGCCCACGGACAGGGTGGGATCAGCCCCAGCATTTT
clone_size: -; d_call: TRBD1; j_call: TRBJ2-1; v_call: TRBV27; cdr3_aa: CASRLRTGGSNEQFF; cdr3_nt: TGTGCCAGCAGGTTACGGACAGGGGGGTCCAATGAGCAGTTCTTC